This T cell receptor beta chain stems from a study of T cells in Graves' hyperthyroidism and ophthalmopathy (dated by TCRdb to 2018 to 2020). In the study overall: Peripheral blood was collected at initial diagnosis, before any treatment. To identify distinguishing TCR V-J signatures, a discovery cohort of around 98 patients was used, comprising 43 with Graves' ophthalmopathy and 55 to 65 with stable Graves' hyperthyroidism. Prospective prediction of ophthalmopathy was tested in an independent validation cohort consisting of 18 hyperthyroidism patients and some 15 patients who later progressed to ophthalmopathy. For training and testing, the 80 to 100 patients in the discovery cohort were randomly divided in a 7:3 ratio. In addition, the study compared T-cell repertoires in thyroid tissue and in blood from about six Graves' hyperthyroidism patients. After blood sampling, hyperthyroidism patients were treated with methimazole at a starting dose of 30 mg daily, and ophthalmopathy patients were treated with high-dose intravenous methylprednisolone. The paper reports TCR Vbeta CDR3 sequencing of fewer than 150 peripheral blood samples: around 41 ophthalmopathy, fewer than 85 hyperthyroidism and 17 progressor patients. General study outcomes and caveats: Most expanded thyroid clonotypes (frequency above 0.001) were also detected in blood, suggesting blood repertoires may reflect thyroid immune responses. During validation, the model predicted progression to ophthalmopathy a median of about 5.9 months ahead of onset, with more than 60% sensitivity and 72.22% specificity. Sample size was not statistically predetermined, and blinding of investigators to group allocation was not performed. A 13 V-J signature model separated ophthalmopathy from stable hyperthyroidism, with just over 85% sensitivity and 81.08% specificity in cross-validation and 80%/75% in testing.

The TCR beta CDR3 regions were amplified from RNA transcripts. A first-round RT-PCR of the TCR CDR3 used the HTBI primer set with the Qiagen OneStep RT-PCR kit. Libraries were constructed in a second round of multiplex PCR, after which size selection and purification were carried out. Sequencing of the libraries was done on an Illumina HiSeq2000 using paired-end 100 bp reads. In the authors' own workflow: SOAPnuke was used to process the raw data, removing reads that contained adapters or uncalled bases, had a mean Phred below 15, or lacked an exact match to the constant primer or identifier. COPE v1.2.5 was used to merge the high-quality paired reads, and each unique nucleotide sequence was defined as a clonotype. Clonotypes were aligned to IMGT TRBV, TRBD and TRBJ reference segments using MiTCR v1.1. The analysis included only V-J combinations with a frequency above 0.0001, which together covered 99% to 99.2% of the repertoires. A TCS score was defined as the ratio between F50 (clonal expansion) and ExV (chaos), using BLOSUM62-based TCRdist between CDR3 peptides within each V-J. Welch's t-statistics and random forest reduced just over 500 V-J features to 10 to 15, which were used in a naive Bayes classifier (R e1071). In TCRdb, the public reads were trimmed at Q25 with fastp and aligned with MiXCR, with productive beta chains retained. Identical CDR3 proteins give one entry, which carries the most common genes and DNA. TCRdb, not the original authors, processed these V and J calls. This sample holds 700,000 or so distinct CDR3 sequences; 15% to 20% were observed only once. The ten top clones hold around 8.1% of the sample.

A patient counted as having stable Graves' hyperthyroidism if no progression to ophthalmopathy occurred over 18 months of follow-up. Hyperthyroidism patients were aged 18 to 65 years and newly diagnosed, with disease duration of less than 2 months. The study excluded patients with uncontrolled infections, other autoimmune diseases, pregnancy or lactation. Diagnoses were established on the basis of clinical symptoms, serum thyroxine and TRAb, thyroid ultrasound, and orbital computed tomography. Ficoll-Paque density gradient centrifugation was used to isolate PBMCs from 8 to 10 ml of fresh peripheral blood. Total RNA was extracted with Trizol reagent, and quality was checked on an Agilent 2100 Bioanalyzer. The germline V gene yields SGHNT for CDR1 and YENEEA for CDR2. Spanning cysteine to phenylalanine, the CDR3 consists of 13 amino acids. Just CDR3 DNA is preserved here, 39 bases in frame from base 1. V drops 4 bases and J drops 6 bases, leaving 10 bases in between.

Notes on this clonotype: The specificity of this receptor is unknown. Base quality data are lacking; no much larger clone is found one base away.

The specimen was blood. The chain employs TRBV11-3 and TRBJ2-1; no confident D gene assignment can be made. This TCR was recovered from a man between 18 and 35 years old with Graves' hyperthyroidism. The DNA is as follows: TGTGCCAGCAGCTCCCCTAGGCGCAATGAGCAGTTCTTC. It is translated as CASSSPRRNEQFF.